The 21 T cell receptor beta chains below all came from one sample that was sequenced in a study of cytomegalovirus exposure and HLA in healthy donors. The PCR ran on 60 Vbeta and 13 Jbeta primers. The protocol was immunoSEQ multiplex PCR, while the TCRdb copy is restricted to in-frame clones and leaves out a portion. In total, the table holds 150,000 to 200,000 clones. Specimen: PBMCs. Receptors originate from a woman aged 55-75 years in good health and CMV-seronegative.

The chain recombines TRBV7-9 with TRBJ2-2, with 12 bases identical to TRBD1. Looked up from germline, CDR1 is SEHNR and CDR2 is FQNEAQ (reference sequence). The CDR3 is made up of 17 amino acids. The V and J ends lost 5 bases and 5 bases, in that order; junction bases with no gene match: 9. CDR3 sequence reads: CASSQGPGQGATGELFF. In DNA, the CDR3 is TGTGCCAGCAGCCAAGGTCCGGGACAGGGGGCTACCGGGGAGCTGTTTTTT.

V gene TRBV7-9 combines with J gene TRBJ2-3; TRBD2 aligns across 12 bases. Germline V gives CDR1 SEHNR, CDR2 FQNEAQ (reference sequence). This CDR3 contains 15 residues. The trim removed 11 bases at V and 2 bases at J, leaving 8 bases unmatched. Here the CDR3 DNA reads TGTGCCGGATTACTAGCGGGGGGAATCACAGATACGCAGTATTTT. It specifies CAGLLAGGITDTQYF.

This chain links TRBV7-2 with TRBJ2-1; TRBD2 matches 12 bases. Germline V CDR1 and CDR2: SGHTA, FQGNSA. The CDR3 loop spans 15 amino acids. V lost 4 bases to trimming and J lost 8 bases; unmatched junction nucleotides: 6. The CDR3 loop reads CASSWLAGGVYEQFF. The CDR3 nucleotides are TGTGCCAGCAGCTGGCTAGCGGGAGGGGTCTATGAGCAGTTCTTC.

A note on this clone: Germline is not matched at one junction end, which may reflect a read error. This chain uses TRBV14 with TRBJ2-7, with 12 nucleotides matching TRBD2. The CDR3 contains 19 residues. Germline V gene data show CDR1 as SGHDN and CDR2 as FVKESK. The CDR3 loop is CASSHWTELAGGPSSEQYF. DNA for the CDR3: TGTGCCAGCAGCCACTGGACAGAGCTAGCGGGAGGGCCCTCCTCCGAGCAGTACTTC.

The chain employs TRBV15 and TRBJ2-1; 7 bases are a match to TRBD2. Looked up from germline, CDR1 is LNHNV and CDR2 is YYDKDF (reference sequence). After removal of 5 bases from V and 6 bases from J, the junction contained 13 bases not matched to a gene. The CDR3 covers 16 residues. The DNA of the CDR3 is TGTGCCACCAGCTTAGTGGGGAGGGGACTTCTCAATGAGCAGTTCTTC. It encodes CATSLVGRGLLNEQFF. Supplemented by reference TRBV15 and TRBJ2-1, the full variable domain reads DAMVIQNPRYQVTQFGKPVTLSCSQTLNHNVMYWYQQKSSQAPKLLFHYYDKDFNNEADTPDNFQSRRPNTSFCFLDIRSPGLGDTAMYLCATSLVGRGLLNEQFFGPGTRLTVL.

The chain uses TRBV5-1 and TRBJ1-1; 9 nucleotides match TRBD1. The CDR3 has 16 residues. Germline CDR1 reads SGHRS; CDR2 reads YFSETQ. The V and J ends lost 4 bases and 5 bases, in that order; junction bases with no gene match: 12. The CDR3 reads CASSQGTGRGSTEAFF. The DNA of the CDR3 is TGCGCCAGCAGCCAAGGGACAGGGAGGGGGAGTACTGAAGCTTTCTTT.

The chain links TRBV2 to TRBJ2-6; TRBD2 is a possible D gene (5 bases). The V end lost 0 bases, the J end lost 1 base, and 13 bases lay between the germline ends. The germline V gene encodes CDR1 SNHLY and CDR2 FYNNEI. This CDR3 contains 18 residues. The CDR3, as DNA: TGTGCCAGCAGTGAAGCGGGTCCTTGGGAGTCTGGGGCCAACGTCCTGACTTTC. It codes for CASSEAGPWESGANVLTF. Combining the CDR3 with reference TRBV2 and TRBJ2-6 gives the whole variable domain EPEVTQTPSHQVTQMGQEVILRCVPISNHLYFYWYRQILGQKVEFLVSFYNNEISEKSEIFDDQFSVERPDGSNFTLKIRSTKLEDSAMYFCASSEAGPWESGANVLTFGAGSRLTVL.

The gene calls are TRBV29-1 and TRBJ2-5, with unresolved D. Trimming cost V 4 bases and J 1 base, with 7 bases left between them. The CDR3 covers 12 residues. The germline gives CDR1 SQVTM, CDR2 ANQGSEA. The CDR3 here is CSVAQAQETQYF. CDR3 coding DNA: TGCAGCGTTGCGCAGGCCCAAGAGACCCAGTACTTC.

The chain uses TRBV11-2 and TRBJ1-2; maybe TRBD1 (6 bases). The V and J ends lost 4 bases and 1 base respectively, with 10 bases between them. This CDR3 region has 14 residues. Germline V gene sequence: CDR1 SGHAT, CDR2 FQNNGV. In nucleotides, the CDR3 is TGTGCCAGCAGCTCGACAGGCGGTAACTATGGCTACACCTTC. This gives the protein CASSSTGGNYGYTF.

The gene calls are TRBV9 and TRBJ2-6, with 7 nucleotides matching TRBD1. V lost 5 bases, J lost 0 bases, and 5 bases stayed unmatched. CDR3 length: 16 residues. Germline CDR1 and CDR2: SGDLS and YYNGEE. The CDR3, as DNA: TGTGCCAGCAGGAGACAGGGCCGCTCTGGGGCCAACGTCCTGACTTTC. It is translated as CASRRQGRSGANVLTF.

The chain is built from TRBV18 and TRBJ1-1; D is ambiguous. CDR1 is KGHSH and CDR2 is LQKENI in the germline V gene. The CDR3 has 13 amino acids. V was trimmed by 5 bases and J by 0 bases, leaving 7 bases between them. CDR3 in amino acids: CASSLSMNTEAFF. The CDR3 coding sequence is TGTGCCAGCTCATTGTCCATGAACACTGAAGCTTTCTTT.

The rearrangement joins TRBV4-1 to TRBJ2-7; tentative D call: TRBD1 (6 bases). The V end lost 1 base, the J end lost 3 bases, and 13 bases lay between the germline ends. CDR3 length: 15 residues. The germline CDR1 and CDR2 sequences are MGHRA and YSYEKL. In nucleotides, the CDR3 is TGCGCCAGCAGCCAAGCCGGGACATTCTTCTACGAGCAGTACTTC. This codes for CASSQAGTFFYEQYF.

CDR3 residues: CASSVDWDTMNTEAFF. The CDR3 DNA follows: TGTGCCAGCAGCGTAGATTGGGACACAATGAACACTGAAGCTTTCTTT. The rearrangement uses TRBV9 and TRBJ1-1; perhaps TRBD1 as D (6 bases). This CDR3 has 16 amino acids. Germline loops: CDR1 SGDLS, CDR2 YYNGEE. V was cut by 0 bases and J by 0 bases, with 12 bases left in between.

Written as DNA, the CDR3 is TGTGCCAGCAGCATTGGGACTAGCGGGAGATCCGGGGAGCTGTTTTTT. Its translation: CASSIGTSGRSGELFF. The chain combines TRBV7-9 with TRBJ2-2; 14 bases match TRBD2. With V trimmed by 5 bases and J by 6 bases, 5 bases remained unmatched. CDR1 is SEHNR and CDR2 is FQNEAQ in the germline V gene (reference sequence). This CDR3 has 16 amino acids.

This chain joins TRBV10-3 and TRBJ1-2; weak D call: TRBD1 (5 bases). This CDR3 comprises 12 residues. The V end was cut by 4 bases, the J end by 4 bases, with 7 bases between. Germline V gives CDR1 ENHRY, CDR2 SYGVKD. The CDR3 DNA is TGTGCCATCAGTGGGACATTCTATGGCTACACCTTC. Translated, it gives CAISGTFYGYTF.

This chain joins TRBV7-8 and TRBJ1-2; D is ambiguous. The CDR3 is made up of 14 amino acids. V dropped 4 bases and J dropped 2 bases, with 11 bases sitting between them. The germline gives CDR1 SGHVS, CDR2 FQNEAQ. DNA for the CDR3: TGTGCCAGCAGCTCACAGTTCTCCAACTATGGCTACACCTTC. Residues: CASSSQFSNYGYTF.

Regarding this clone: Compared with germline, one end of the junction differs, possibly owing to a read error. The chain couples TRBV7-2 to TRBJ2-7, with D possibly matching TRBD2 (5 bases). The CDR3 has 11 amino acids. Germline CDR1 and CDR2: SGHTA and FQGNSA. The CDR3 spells CASSPREERYF. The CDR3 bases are TGTGCCAGCAGCCCGAGGGAAGAGCGGTACTTC.

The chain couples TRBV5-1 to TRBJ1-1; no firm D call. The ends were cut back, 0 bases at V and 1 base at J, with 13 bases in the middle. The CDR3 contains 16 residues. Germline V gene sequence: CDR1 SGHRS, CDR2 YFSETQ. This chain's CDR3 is CASSLAPLLSNTEAFF. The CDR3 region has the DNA TGCGCCAGCAGCTTGGCCCCACTCCTCTCGAACACTGAAGCTTTCTTT.

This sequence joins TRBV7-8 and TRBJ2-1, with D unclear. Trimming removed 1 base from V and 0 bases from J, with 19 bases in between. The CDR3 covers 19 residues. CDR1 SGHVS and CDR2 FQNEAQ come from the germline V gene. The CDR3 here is CASSLGLRSAQSSYNEQFF. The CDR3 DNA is TGTGCCAGCAGCTTAGGCTTGAGAAGCGCTCAGAGCTCCTACAATGAGCAGTTCTTC.

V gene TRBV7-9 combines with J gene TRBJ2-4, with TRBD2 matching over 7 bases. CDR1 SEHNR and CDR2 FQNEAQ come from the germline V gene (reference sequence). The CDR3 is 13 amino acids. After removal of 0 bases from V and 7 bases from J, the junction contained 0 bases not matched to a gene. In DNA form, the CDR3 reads TGTGCCAGCAGCTTAGCGGGGGGGAACATTCAGTACTTC. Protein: CASSLAGGNIQYF.

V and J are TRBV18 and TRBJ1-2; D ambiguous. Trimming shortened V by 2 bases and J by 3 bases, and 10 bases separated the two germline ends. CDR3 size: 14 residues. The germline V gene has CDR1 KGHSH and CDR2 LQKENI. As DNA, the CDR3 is TGTGCCAGCTCACCAACGGCGGCGGACTATGGCTACACCTTC. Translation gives CASSPTAADYGYTF.